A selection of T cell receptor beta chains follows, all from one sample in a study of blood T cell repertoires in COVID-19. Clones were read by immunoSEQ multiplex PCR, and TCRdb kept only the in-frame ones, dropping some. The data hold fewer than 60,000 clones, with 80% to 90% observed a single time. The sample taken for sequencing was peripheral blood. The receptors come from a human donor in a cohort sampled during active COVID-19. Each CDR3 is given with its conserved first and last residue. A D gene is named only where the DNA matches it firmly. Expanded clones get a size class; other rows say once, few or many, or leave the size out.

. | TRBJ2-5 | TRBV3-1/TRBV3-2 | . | TGTGCCAGCAGTGCAGATCCGAAGACCCAGTACTTC | CASSADPKTQYF
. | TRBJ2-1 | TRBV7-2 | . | TGTGCCAGCAGCCTTAATAGCGGAGTCTCCTACAATGAGCAGTTCTTC | CASSLNSGVSYNEQFF
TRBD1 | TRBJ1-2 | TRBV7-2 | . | TGTGCCAGCAGCTTAGTGGGCGGGGGGGACAGCTATGGCTACACCTTC | CASSLVGGGDSYGYTF
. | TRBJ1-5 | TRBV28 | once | TGTGCCAGCAGTGAGGGGGGGGATAATCAGCCCCAGCATTTT | CASSEGGDNQPQHF
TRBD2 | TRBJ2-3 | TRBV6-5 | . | TGTGCCAGCAGGCCGTGGCGGGAGGCCACAGATACGCAGTATTTT | CASRPWREATDTQYF
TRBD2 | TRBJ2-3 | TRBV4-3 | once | TGCGCCAGCAGCCAAGAACAAGCGGGAGTGAACGCAGATACGCAGTATTTT | CASSQEQAGVNADTQYF
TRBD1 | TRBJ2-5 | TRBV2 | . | TGTGCCAGCAGTGGACAGGGGGCTGCCCAAGAGACCCAGTACTTC | CASSGQGAAQETQYF
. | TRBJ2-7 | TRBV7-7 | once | TGTGCTAGCAGCCCCTCTATCCTCCAGGGGACCTACGAGCAGTACTTC | CASSPSILQGTYEQYF
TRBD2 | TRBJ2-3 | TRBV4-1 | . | TGCGCCAGCAGCCTTAAGGGGACTAGCGGTAGCACAGATACGCAGTATTTT | CASSLKGTSGSTDTQYF
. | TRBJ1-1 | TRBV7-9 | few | TGTGCCAGCAGCTTAGTGGCTACGCAGGCTGAAGCTTTCTTT | CASSLVATQAEAFF
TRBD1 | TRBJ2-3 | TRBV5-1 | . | TGCGCCAGCAGCTTGGCAGGGGGCGCGGATACGCAGTATTTT | CASSLAGGADTQYF
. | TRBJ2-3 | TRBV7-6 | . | TGTGCCAGCAGCTCTAGCTATAACACAGATACGCAGTATTTT | CASSSSYNTDTQYF
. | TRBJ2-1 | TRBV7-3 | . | TGTGCCAGCTCTGCTAGTGGGAGTAACAATGAGCAGTTCTTC | CASSASGSNNEQFF
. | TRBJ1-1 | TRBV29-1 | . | TGCAGCGTTGCACAGGGTAACACTGAAGCTTTCTTT | CSVAQGNTEAFF
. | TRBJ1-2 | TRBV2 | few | TGTGCCAGCGGGGGCGAGGCTTTCGGTGGCTACACCTTC | CASGGEAFGGYTF
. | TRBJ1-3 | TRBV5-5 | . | TGTGCCAGCAGCTTGGAGGGAGGGAGTCTTGGAAACACCATATATTTT | CASSLEGGSLGNTIYF
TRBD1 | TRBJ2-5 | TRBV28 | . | TGTGCCAGCAGCCCACAGGGGGCGTACCAAGAGACCCAGTACTTC | CASSPQGAYQETQYF
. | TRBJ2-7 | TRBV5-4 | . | TGTGCCAGCAGCGCCCGGGACATAGGGACCTACGAGCAGTACTTC | CASSARDIGTYEQYF
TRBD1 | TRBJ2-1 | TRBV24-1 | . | TGTGCCACCAGTGATTACGGGACAGGGTCCTACAATGAGCAGTTCTTC | CATSDYGTGSYNEQFF
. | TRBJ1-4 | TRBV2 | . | TGTGCCAGCAGGGGGGGGACCGGTGGAAAACTGTTTTTT | CASRGGTGGKLFF
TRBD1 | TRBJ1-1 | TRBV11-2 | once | TGTGCCAGCAGCTTAACGGGACAGCAGAACACTGAAGCTTTCTTT | CASSLTGQQNTEAFF
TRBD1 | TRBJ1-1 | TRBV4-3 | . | TGCGCCAGCAGCCAAGACGGAGCAGGGGGCACTGAAGCTTTCTTT | CASSQDGAGGTEAFF
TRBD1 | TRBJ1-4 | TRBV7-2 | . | TGTGCCAGCAGACCTAACAGGGGGCGAGGTGAAAAACTGTTTTTT | CASRPNRGRGEKLFF
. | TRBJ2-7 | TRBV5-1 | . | TGCGCCAGCAGCTTGTGGGGCCCCTACGAGCAGTACTTC | CASSLWGPYEQYF
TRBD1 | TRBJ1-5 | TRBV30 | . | TGTGCCTGGAGCCCGGGACAGGGGCGCCGGCAGCCCCAGCATTTT | CAWSPGQGRRQPQHF
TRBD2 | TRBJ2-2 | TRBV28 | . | TGTGCCAGCAGTAGCGGGAGTAACACCGGGGAGCTGTTTTTT | CASSSGSNTGELFF
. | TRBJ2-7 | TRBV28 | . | TGTGCCAGCAGTTTTACCCGACAGGAGCAGTACTTC | CASSFTRQEQYF
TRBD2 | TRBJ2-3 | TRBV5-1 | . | TGCGCCAGCCGAATAGCGGGAGTTAGAGATACGCAGTATTTT | CASRIAGVRDTQYF
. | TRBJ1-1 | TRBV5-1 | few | TGCGCCAGCAGCTTGTCGGGTCGGGACACTGAAGCTTTCTTT | CASSLSGRDTEAFF
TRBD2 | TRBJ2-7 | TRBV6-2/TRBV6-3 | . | TGTGCCAGCAGTTACTCCCCGGGAGGGTTGACCTACGAGCAGTACTTC | CASSYSPGGLTYEQYF